These 20 T cell receptor beta chains share one sample of origin, sequenced in a study of TIL therapy for anti-PD-1-resistant metastatic lung cancer (TCRdb year 2021). The time point label, as the study defines it: pre-treatment sample, taken before nivolumab and TIL therapy. Using bias-controlled multiplex PCR with the immunoSEQ v3 hsTCRB kit, the TCR beta CDR3 regions were amplified from genomic DNA. Held by TCRdb, this immuneACCESS table contains in-frame sequences only and omits some clones. Under half of the omission traces to an unresolved V gene where checked; the cause of the rest is unknown. The sample profile shows approximately 45,000 clones; around 79% of them were found once. Roughly 16% of the sample is in the top ten clones. The sequencing here drew on blood, taken at baseline. Receptors originate from a man between 65 and 80 years old with non-small cell lung cancer.

The V call is TRBV15, the J call TRBJ2-3; D ambiguous. Germline CDR1 LNHNV, CDR2 YYDKDF (reference sequence). CDR3 length: 15 amino acids. Deletions cut 0 bases from V and 1 base from J, with 8 bases between. CDR3 amino acids: CATSRDSGGTDTQYF. The CDR3 coding sequence is TGTGCCACCAGCAGAGATTCAGGAGGCACAGATACGCAGTATTTT.

The V and J genes are TRBV5-1 and TRBJ2-1; D may correspond to TRBD1 or TRBD2 (5 bases each). Germline V gene sequence: CDR1 SGHRS, CDR2 YFSETQ. The CDR3 is 15 residues long. V was cut by 3 bases and J by 3 bases, with 13 bases left in between. CDR3 residues: CASSYGGADYNEQFF. The DNA for the CDR3 is TGCGCCAGCAGCTATGGGGGAGCGGACTACAATGAGCAGTTCTTC. Full variable domain (outside the CDR3, taken from reference TRBV5-1 and TRBJ2-1): KAGVTQTPRYLIKTRGQQVTLSCSPISGHRSVSWYQQTPGQGLQFLFEYFSETQRNKGNFPGRFSGRQFSNSRSEMNVSTLELGDSALYLCASSYGGADYNEQFFGPGTRLTVL.

The chain carries TRBV27 and TRBJ2-1; D is undetermined. CDR1 and CDR2 (germline): MNHEY, SMNVEV (reference sequence). The length of the CDR3 is 13 residues. The CDR3: CASSRRFYNEQFF. DNA for the CDR3: TGTGCGTCATCGCGCAGGTTTTACAATGAGCAGTTCTTC.

This sequence joins TRBV30 and TRBJ1-2; a possible D gene is TRBD1 (5 bases). V was clipped by 0 bases and J by 2 bases, with 7 bases between them. Germline CDR1 is GTSNPN and CDR2 is SVGIG (reference sequence). The length of the CDR3 is 13 residues. The CDR3 bases are TGTGCCTGGAGTGTAGGGGTAAACTATGGCTACACCTTC. Its translation is CAWSVGVNYGYTF.

The chain has TRBV5-4 and TRBJ2-3; D is possibly TRBD1 (5 bases). The CDR3 length is 16 residues. In germline, CDR1 is SGHNT, CDR2 YYREEE (reference sequence). The ends were cut back, 0 bases at V and 8 bases at J, with 19 bases in the middle. The CDR3 nucleotides read TGTGCCAGCAGCTTGGATGGCCAGGGTCAAGTTGGTACGCAGTATTTT. Translation gives CASSLDGQGQVGTQYF.

The chain carries TRBV7-9 and TRBJ2-3; TRBD1 is a possible D gene (6 bases). The length of the CDR3 is 14 residues. Germline V gene sequence: CDR1 SEHNR, CDR2 FQNEAQ (reference sequence). Trimming removed 5 bases from V and 4 bases from J, with 13 bases in between. The CDR3 protein is CASSKDSWADTQYF. CDR3 DNA: TGTGCCAGCAGCAAGGACAGTTGGGCAGATACGCAGTATTTT.

V and J are TRBV5-6 and TRBJ2-5; weak D call: TRBD1 (6 bases). The CDR3 totals 17 residues. The germline V and J ends were trimmed by 4 bases and 2 bases, with 21 bases remaining between them. From germline, CDR1 is SGHDT and CDR2 YYEEEE. The CDR3 is CASSRDRTETLQETQYF. Written as DNA, the CDR3 is TGTGCCAGCAGCCGGGACCGGACAGAGACTTTACAAGAGACCCAGTACTTC. The full variable domain, its missing parts supplied by reference TRBV5-6 and TRBJ2-5, is DAGVTQSPTHLIKTRGQQVTLRCSPKSGHDTVSWYQQALGQGPQFIFQYYEEEERQRGNFPDRFSGHQFPNYSSELNVNALLLGDSALYLCASSRDRTETLQETQYFGPGTRLLVL.

This rearrangement joins TRBV5-6 to TRBJ1-1; D perhaps matches TRBD1 (6 bases). This CDR3 has 13 amino acids. Trimming removed 0 bases from V and 10 bases from J, with 13 bases in between. Germline loops: CDR1 SGHDT, CDR2 YYEEEE. In DNA form, the CDR3 reads TGTGCCAGCAGCTTGGCGGCAGGGGTGGGAGCTTTCTTT. Its translation is CASSLAAGVGAFF.

This clone has just one count. In DNA form, the CDR3 reads TGTGCCAGCAGCCAAGAGGTGGGCCTAGCGGATTACGAGCAGTACTTC. Amino acids: CASSQEVGLADYEQYF. The chain uses TRBV4-2 and TRBJ2-7; 7 nucleotides line up with TRBD2. The germline CDR1 and CDR2 sequences are LGHNA and YNFKEQ. Trimming removed 0 bases from V and 4 bases from J; junction bases left unmatched: 9. The CDR3 consists of 16 residues.

The chain employs TRBV28 and TRBJ2-1, with no clear D. The V end lost 10 bases, the J end lost 6 bases, and 10 bases lay between the germline ends. Germline V gene sequence: CDR1 MDHEN, CDR2 SYDVKM. This CDR3 comprises 11 residues. The CDR3 reads CATGLRNEQFF. In DNA form, the CDR3 reads TGTGCCACGGGCCTACGCAATGAGCAGTTCTTC. Drawing the rest from reference TRBV28 and TRBJ2-1, the complete variable domain is DVKVTQSSRYLVKRTGEKVFLECVQDMDHENMFWYRQDPGLGLRLIYFSYDVKMKEKGDIPEGYSVSREKKERFSLILESASTNQTSMYLCATGLRNEQFFGPGTRLTVL.

The chain uses TRBV5-6 and TRBJ2-7; maybe TRBD1 (5 bases). Germline V gene lookup returns CDR1 SGHDT and CDR2 YYEEEE. CDR3 length: 13 amino acids. V was cut by 1 base and J by 2 bases, with 7 bases left in between. CDR3 nucleotide sequence: TGTGCCAGCAGCTTGATAGGGGCCTACGAGCAGTACTTC. This codes for CASSLIGAYEQYF.

This chain uses TRBV30 with TRBJ1-3, with no clear D. Germline V gene data show CDR1 as GTSNPN and CDR2 as SVGIG (reference sequence). The CDR3 is 13 residues long. Between the trimmed V and J ends, which lost 4 bases and 2 bases, there was a span of 9 bases. CDR3 in amino acids: CAWNRETGNTIYF. The CDR3 DNA is TGTGCCTGGAATCGGGAAACTGGAAACACCATATATTTT.

The genes are TRBV6-5 and TRBJ2-7; perhaps TRBD2 as D (6 bases). The length of the CDR3 is 11 residues. The V end was cut by 10 bases, the J end by 7 bases, with 14 bases between. Per germline, CDR1 MNHEY and CDR2 SVGAGI. The CDR3 nucleotides read TGTGCCATCGGCGGAGGGAGAGAGCAGTACTTC. This encodes CAIGGGREQYF.

This clone was detected once. Germline and junction disagree at one end, which may indicate a read error. The chain recombines TRBV15 with TRBJ2-6; possible D gene TRBD1, 5 bases. From germline, CDR1 is LNHNV and CDR2 YYDKDF (reference sequence). The CDR3 spans 16 residues. CDR3 in amino acids: CATSRWAGSGANILTF. The CDR3 coding sequence is TGTGCCACCAGCAGGTGGGCAGGCTCTGGGGCCAACATCCTGACTTTC.

This clone was counted only a few times. One end of the junction fails to match germline, which may point to a read error. For the CDR3, the DNA is TGCGCCAGCAGCCAAGATGCGGGAGGCGACTACGAGCAGTACTTC. Encoded protein: CASSQDAGGDYEQYF. V gene TRBV5-4 combines with J gene TRBJ2-7; 8 bases match TRBD2. The CDR3 consists of 15 residues. Germline CDR1 reads SGHNT; CDR2 reads YYREEE (reference sequence).

The V gene is TRBV19, the J gene TRBJ2-3; 7 bases match TRBD2. The length of the CDR3 is 13 residues. Germline V lookup: CDR1 LNHDA, CDR2 SQIVND (reference sequence). The V gene end was trimmed by 6 bases and the J gene end by 2 bases; junction bases not matched to a gene: 2. The CDR3 nucleotides read TGTGCCAGTAGGGGGACTAACACAGATACGCAGTATTTT. Its translation is CASRGTNTDTQYF.

This clone was detected only once. The rearrangement uses TRBV2 and TRBJ2-7; 9 nucleotides agree with TRBD2. Germline CDR1 reads SNHLY; CDR2 reads FYNNEI. V was clipped by 6 bases and J by 1 base; unmatched bases: 22. CDR3 size: 20 residues. CDR3 coding DNA: TGTGCCAGCAGCTTACGCCCGGGACTAGCCGGGGGAGCCAAATCCTACGAGCAGTACTTC. Amino acid sequence: CASSLRPGLAGGAKSYEQYF.

This clone was observed a single time. V is TRBV10-3 and J is TRBJ1-5; 12 nucleotides agree with TRBD1. This CDR3 spans 17 amino acids. Trimming at V came to 0 bases and at J to 9 bases, leaving 9 bases not matched to a gene. The germline gives CDR1 ENHRY, CDR2 SYGVKD. Here the CDR3 reads CAISESGGQGAGGPQHF. The CDR3 nucleotides are TGTGCCATCAGTGAGTCAGGGGGACAGGGGGCTGGGGGGCCCCAGCATTTT.

This clone was found a few times. The J gene is TRBJ1-6, the V gene TRBV18; the D is unclear. This CDR3 comprises 13 residues. Trimming cost V 6 bases and J 8 bases, with 11 bases left between them. The V gene's germline CDR1 is KGHSH and CDR2 LQKENI. CDR3 sequence reads: CASSRDRDSPLHF. The DNA of the CDR3 is TGTGCCAGCTCTCGGGATAGGGATTCACCCCTCCACTTT.

The CDR3 nucleotides read TGCGCCAGCAGACCGGACAGGGTTGAGACCCAGTACTTC. Translated, it gives CASRPDRVETQYF. V and J are TRBV5-1 and TRBJ2-5, with 8 bases aligning to TRBD1. The CDR3 contains 13 residues. The ends lost 5 bases at V and 5 bases at J; junction bases unmatched: 5. Per germline, CDR1 SGHRS and CDR2 YFSETQ.